Listed here are 7 T cell receptor beta chains from one sample, sequenced in a study of blood T cells in healthy people across ages. PCR was performed a second time for about 6 to 11 cycles using a sample-barcoded 5' primer and a J-beta primer mix. TCRdb redid the calling of the 5' RACE reads with MiXCR, one entry per CDR3 protein. The sample includes around 580,000 distinct CDR3 sequences, roughly 48% of them seen just once. Sequencing used blood. These receptors came from a man older than 75 in good health.

The chain is built from TRBV6-5 and TRBJ1-2; the D gene is possibly TRBD1 (6 bases). Trimming took off 7 bases at V and 8 bases at J, with 14 bases between the two ends. The CDR3 extends over 12 amino acids. Germline lookup yields CDR1 MNHEY and CDR2 SVGAGI. The CDR3 loop reads CASTRPGGGYTF. Written as DNA, the CDR3 is TGTGCCAGCACACGACCGGGGGGCGGCTACACCTTC.

This clonotype was counted ten times or more. The chain couples TRBV4-2 to TRBJ2-7; D unclear. V gave up 6 bases and J gave up 3 bases, with 6 bases separating them. CDR3 length: 11 amino acids. Germline V gives CDR1 LGHNA, CDR2 YNFKEQ. CDR3 protein: CASSSHYEQYF. Written as DNA, the CDR3 is TGTGCCAGCAGTTCCCACTACGAGCAGTACTTC.

This clonotype was counted between two and nine times. This chain links TRBV20-1 with TRBJ2-1; D is ambiguous. Trimming took off 0 bases at V and 9 bases at J, with 12 bases between the two ends. The CDR3 has 13 residues. Per germline, CDR1 DFQATT and CDR2 SNEGSKA (reference sequence). Here the CDR3 DNA reads TGCAGTGCTAGAGATCCTCTAGTGGGTGAGCAGTTCTTC. Its protein is CSARDPLVGEQFF.

The V call is TRBV20-1, the J call TRBJ2-7; 7 bases are a match to TRBD2. Germline CDR1 is DFQATT and CDR2 is SNEGSKA (reference sequence). Trimming took 5 bases from V and 0 from J; bases not matched to a gene: 7. The CDR3 is 14 amino acids. CDR3 region: CSAGSGGSSYEQYF. In nucleotides, the CDR3 is TGCAGTGCTGGGAGTGGCGGGAGCTCCTACGAGCAGTACTTC.

The V and J genes are TRBV7-2 and TRBJ2-3; no clear D gene. CDR3 length equals 14 residues. Germline values: CDR1 SGHTA, CDR2 FQGNSA. V lost 4 bases, J lost 2 bases, and 10 bases lay in between. The CDR3 nucleotides are TGTGCCAGCAGCTGGCTGGAGATCACAGATACGCAGTATTTT. Translated: CASSWLEITDTQYF.

The genes are TRBV28 and TRBJ2-7; the D gene is possibly TRBD2 (5 bases). From germline, CDR1 is MDHEN and CDR2 SYDVKM. Trimming removed 6 bases from V and 2 bases from J, with 11 bases in between. The CDR3 length is 13 residues. The CDR3 loop reads CASRNTGTYEQYF. CDR3 nucleotides: TGTGCCAGCAGGAACACGGGAACCTACGAGCAGTACTTC.

This clonotype was counted a single time. This sequence may be a read error, since a much larger clone differs from it by one base. The gene calls are TRBV6-6 and TRBJ2-1, with D tentatively TRBD1 (5 bases). The CDR3 has 16 amino acids. Germline V gene sequence: CDR1 MNHNY, CDR2 SVGAGI (reference sequence). This CDR3 is CVSSYSDTPSYNEQFF. The CDR3 DNA reads TGTGTCAGCAGTTACTCGGACACCCCGTCCTACAATGAGCAGTTCTTC.